The 9 T cell receptor beta chains reported below all come from one sample, sequenced in a study of blood T cell repertoires in COVID-19. Method: immunoSEQ multiplex PCR; TCRdb's copy keeps in-frame clones and lacks some. In the table there are 100,000 or so clones, 70% to 90% of which are singletons. Material for sequencing was peripheral blood. These receptors came from a man between 50 and 59 years old with active COVID-19.

This clone came up once. The V call is TRBV7-2, the J call TRBJ2-5; no definite D call. The CDR3 is made up of 13 amino acids. Per the germline V gene, CDR1 is SGHTA and CDR2 is FQGNSA. V was trimmed by 1 base and J by 5 bases, leaving 8 bases between them. CDR3 in DNA: TGTGCCAGCAGCTTAGGCAGGCTGGAGACCCAGTACTTC. Encoded protein: CASSLGRLETQYF.

The chain recombines TRBV6-1 with TRBJ2-5, with TRBD2 matching 12 bases. V shed 1 base, J shed 4 bases, and the junction held 4 bases outside the gene matches. CDR1 and CDR2 (germline): MNHNS, SASEGT. This CDR3 has 16 amino acids. The CDR3 sequence is CASSEGLAGGGETQYF. DNA of the CDR3: TGTGCCAGCAGTGAAGGGCTAGCGGGGGGGGGAGAGACCCAGTACTTC.

The J gene is TRBJ2-7, the V gene TRBV2; D gene unclear. The CDR3 is 11 amino acids. Per the germline V gene, CDR1 is SNHLY and CDR2 is FYNNEI. V lost 8 bases to trimming and J lost 5 bases, with 10 bases between them. CDR3 nucleotide sequence: TGTGCCAGCGGCCGGGTAGACGAGCAGTACTTC. It translates to CASGRVDEQYF.

V is TRBV19 and J is TRBJ1-5; weak D call: TRBD1 (6 bases). V was shortened by 10 bases and J by 5 bases, with 15 bases between the two germline ends. Germline CDR1 LNHDA, CDR2 SQIVND (reference sequence). The CDR3 spans 13 residues. CDR3 sequence reads: CATSDRRDQPQHF. CDR3 nucleotide sequence: TGTGCCACCTCCGACAGGCGGGATCAGCCCCAGCATTTT.

This chain links TRBV2 with TRBJ1-1, with TRBD1 as a possible D gene (6 bases). The CDR3 runs to 15 residues. Germline values: CDR1 SNHLY, CDR2 FYNNEI. The V end lost 8 bases, the J end lost 0 bases, and 16 bases lay between the germline ends. In DNA form, the CDR3 reads TGTGCCAGCCGCATTAGGACAGCACTGAACACTGAAGCTTTCTTT. It specifies CASRIRTALNTEAFF.

This clone is a singleton in its sample. The V and J genes are TRBV2 and TRBJ2-5; possible D gene TRBD1, 6 bases. Trimming shortened V by 5 bases and J by 5 bases, and 12 bases separated the two germline ends. CDR3 length: 13 residues. Germline CDR1 SNHLY, CDR2 FYNNEI. CDR3 DNA: TGTGCCAGCAGTTGGGGGCGCGGGGAGACCCAGTACTTC. This sequence encodes CASSWGRGETQYF.

The genes are TRBV9 and TRBJ2-5, with TRBD2 identical over 15 bases. Germline assignment: CDR1 SGDLS and CDR2 YYNGEE. The J segment lost 2 bases and the V segment lost 3 bases, leaving 5 bases of the junction unmatched. The CDR3 contains 17 residues. CDR3 amino acids: CASSEGTSGGRQETQYF. The CDR3 nucleotides read TGTGCCAGCAGCGAAGGGACTAGCGGGGGGCGGCAAGAGACCCAGTACTTC.

This chain joins TRBV14 and TRBJ1-2, with D possibly being TRBD1 (6 bases). V was trimmed by 5 bases and J by 8 bases, leaving 12 bases between them. Germline CDR1 and CDR2: SGHDN and FVKESK. The CDR3 loop spans 12 amino acids. CDR3 in amino acids: CASSRQAGGYTF. The CDR3 DNA is TGTGCCAGCAGCAGACAGGCCGGCGGCTACACCTTC.

The chain carries TRBV5-4 and TRBJ2-5, with D perhaps matching TRBD2 (5 bases). The CDR3 length is 13 residues. The V gene's germline CDR1 is SGHNT and CDR2 YYREEE (reference sequence). Trimming shortened V by 0 bases and J by 3 bases, and 6 bases separated the two germline ends. CDR3 sequence: CASSLVSEETQYF. DNA of the CDR3: TGTGCCAGCAGCTTGGTTAGCGAAGAGACCCAGTACTTC.